These 5 T cell receptor beta chains originate from one sample sequenced in a study of cytomegalovirus exposure and HLA in healthy donors. This PCR relied on a set of 60 Vbeta primers and 13 Jbeta primers. The repertoire was sequenced with immunoSEQ multiplex PCR; TCRdb's copy has only in-frame clones and lacks some. The sample has 70,000 or so clones; the top ten hold about 0.83%. Sequenced input: PBMCs. The receptors were sampled from a boy aged 5-17 years in good health and CMV-seronegative.

This sequence joins TRBV4-3 and TRBJ2-1, with 11 positions matching TRBD2. Germline CDR1 LGHNA, CDR2 YSLEER. The V segment lost 4 bases and the J segment 0 bases; nucleotides outside the gene matches: 11. This CDR3 has 19 residues. The CDR3 nucleotides read TGCGCCAGCAGCCGCAGAACTAGCGGGAGTGACCTCTCCTACAATGAGCAGTTCTTC. As protein: CASSRRTSGSDLSYNEQFF.

V is TRBV30 and J is TRBJ2-7, with D maybe TRBD1 (5 bases). The germline gives CDR1 GTSNPN, CDR2 SVGIG (reference sequence). The V gene lost 2 bases and the J gene lost 0 bases, with 20 bases spanning the gap. The CDR3 spans 17 residues. The CDR3 sequence: CAWSKAPDSRVSYEQYF. Here the CDR3 DNA reads TGTGCCTGGAGTAAGGCCCCCGACAGCCGTGTCTCCTACGAGCAGTACTTC.

The chain uses TRBV5-6 and TRBJ1-2; unclear D gene. This CDR3 region has 15 residues. Between the trimmed V and J ends, which lost 0 bases and 8 bases, there was a span of 17 bases. The V gene's germline CDR1 is SGHDT and CDR2 YYEEEE. CDR3 bases: TGTGCCAGCAGCTTGGACCGGAAGGCGGGTTGGGGCTACACCTTC. Translating it yields CASSLDRKAGWGYTF.

The chain couples TRBV7-6 to TRBJ1-4; D gene unclear. This CDR3 contains 15 residues. V lost 1 base and J lost 7, with 13 bases in between. Per the germline V gene, CDR1 is SGHVS and CDR2 is FNYEAQ. The CDR3 coding sequence is TGTGCCAGCAGCTTAGGGCCCCGGGGTGGTGAAAAACTGTTTTTT. Amino acids: CASSLGPRGGEKLFF.

V is TRBV18 and J is TRBJ2-1; the match to TRBD1 covers 8 bases. Trimming at V came to 1 base and at J to 0 bases, leaving 14 bases not matched to a gene. Germline CDR1 is KGHSH and CDR2 is LQKENI. The CDR3 spans 20 residues. CDR3 amino acids: CASSPRFRQGPSSSYNEQFF. The DNA of the CDR3 is TGTGCCAGCTCACCACGGTTCCGACAGGGGCCCTCCAGCTCCTACAATGAGCAGTTCTTC.